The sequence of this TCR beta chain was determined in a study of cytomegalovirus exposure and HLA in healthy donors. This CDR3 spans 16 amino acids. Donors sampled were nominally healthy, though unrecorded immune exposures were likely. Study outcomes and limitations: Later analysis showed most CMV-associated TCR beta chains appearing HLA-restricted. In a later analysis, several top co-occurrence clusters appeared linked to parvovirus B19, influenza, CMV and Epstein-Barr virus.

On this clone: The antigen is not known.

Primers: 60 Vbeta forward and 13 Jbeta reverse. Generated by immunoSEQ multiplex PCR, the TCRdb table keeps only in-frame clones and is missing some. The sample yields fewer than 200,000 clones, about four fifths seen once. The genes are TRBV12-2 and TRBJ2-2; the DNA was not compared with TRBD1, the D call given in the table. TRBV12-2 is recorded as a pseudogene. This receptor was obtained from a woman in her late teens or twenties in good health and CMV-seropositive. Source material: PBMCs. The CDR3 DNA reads TGTGCAAGTCGTTTTGACAGGGTCGCGAACACCGGGGAGCTGTTTTTT. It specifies CASRFDRVANTGELFF.